This T cell receptor (beta chain) derives from a study of Ad26.COV2.S vaccination and SARS-CoV-2 variants. Turning to this clone: Its matching antigen is unknown.

Whole-study findings and limits: Non-spike TCR breadth showed similarity between vaccine and placebo recipients. Analyses of TCR breadth and depth may have underestimated total T cell responses. Once vaccination had occurred, spike-specific CD8+ and CD4+ T cell responses reportedly showed substantial breadth.

Germline lookup yields CDR1 SGDLS and CDR2 YYNGEE. V was clipped by 3 bases and J by 0 bases; unmatched bases: 5. There are 15 residues in the CDR3. The repertoire was sequenced with immunoSEQ multiplex PCR; TCRdb's copy has only in-frame clones and lacks some. The sample comprises around 370,000 clones, around 92% of which are singletons, and roughly 3.9% rests with the top ten. This sequence joins TRBV9 and TRBJ1-1; 7 positions agree with TRBD1. Sequencing was performed on peripheral blood, taken after recovery from COVID-19. The sequence came from a human donor who had recovered from COVID-19. The CDR3 bases are TGTGCCAGCAGCGAACAGGGGATCGTGAACACTGAAGCTTTCTTT. It specifies CASSEQGIVNTEAFF.